Following are 26 T cell receptor beta chains from one sample sequenced in a study of T cell changes during pregnancy in multiple sclerosis. Generated by immunoSEQ multiplex PCR, the TCRdb table keeps only in-frame clones and is missing some. The table has 100,000 to 130,000 clones, roughly 90% seen once; the top ten hold 0.65% to 0.9%. Sequencing used peripheral blood, obtained in the third trimester of pregnancy. Receptors were obtained from a female donor in good health, enrolled as a control in a pregnancy study.

The chain combines TRBV6-5 with TRBJ2-7; the match to TRBD1 covers 8 bases. This CDR3 comprises 15 residues. Per the germline V gene, CDR1 is MNHEY and CDR2 is SVGAGI. J gave up 0 bases and V 2 bases, and 3 bases lay outside the gene matches. CDR3: CASSYGGQDSYEQYF. For the CDR3, the DNA is TGTGCCAGCAGTTACGGGGGACAGGACTCCTACGAGCAGTACTTC.

This chain joins TRBV7-9 and TRBJ1-1; no clear D gene. V dropped 1 base and J dropped 1 base, with 7 bases sitting between them. The germline V gene has CDR1 SEHNR and CDR2 FQNEAQ (reference sequence). The length of the CDR3 is 14 residues. The DNA of the CDR3 is TGTGCCAGCAGCTTAGAACAGAAGAACACTGAAGCTTTCTTT. Amino acid sequence: CASSLEQKNTEAFF.

The chain links TRBV6-1 to TRBJ2-5; D call uncertain. Deletions cut 6 bases from V and 5 bases from J, with 7 bases between. The germline CDR1 and CDR2 sequences are MNHNS and SASEGT. CDR3 length: 11 amino acids. CDR3 sequence (DNA): TGTGCCAGCAGCTCCGGGGAGACCCAGTACTTC. Translated: CASSSGETQYF.

This chain joins TRBV11-2 and TRBJ1-2; D is perhaps TRBD1 (6 bases). V gave up 5 bases and J gave up 4 bases, with 17 bases separating them. The CDR3 loop spans 15 amino acids. The V gene's germline CDR1 is SGHAT and CDR2 FQNNGV. CDR3 amino acids: CASSPTEGDGYGYTF. Written as DNA, the CDR3 is TGTGCCAGCAGCCCCACCGAGGGGGACGGCTATGGCTACACCTTC.

The chain couples TRBV7-3 to TRBJ1-2, with 8 bases aligning to TRBD1. CDR3 length: 13 residues. V was clipped by 4 bases and J by 6 bases; unmatched bases: 4. Germline assignment: CDR1 SGHTA and CDR2 FQGTGA. CDR3 nucleotide sequence: TGTGCCAGCAGCTCAGGGGGCGGCGATGGCTACACCTTC. Its protein product is CASSSGGGDGYTF.

The chain recombines TRBV11-3 with TRBJ2-7; 8 bases map to TRBD1. CDR1 and CDR2 (germline): SGHNT, YENEEA. J gave up 3 bases and V 6 bases, and 13 bases lay outside the gene matches. The length of the CDR3 is 16 residues. The CDR3 loop is CASRRQGLTASYEQYF. CDR3 in DNA: TGTGCCAGCAGAAGACAGGGGTTGACTGCCAGCTACGAGCAGTACTTC.

The J gene is TRBJ1-5, the V gene TRBV6-1, with 9 bases lining up with TRBD1. CDR3 length equals 13 residues. Trimming removed 6 bases from V and 8 bases from J; junction bases left unmatched: 5. From germline, CDR1 is MNHNS and CDR2 SASEGT. The CDR3 spells CASRGQGLEPQHF. The CDR3 nucleotides read TGTGCCAGCAGGGGACAGGGATTAGAGCCCCAGCATTTT.

This clone has just one count. The J gene is TRBJ2-7, the V gene TRBV18; 9 bases match TRBD1. The CDR3 has 14 residues. J was trimmed by 4 bases and V by 3 bases; bases with no gene match: 4. From germline, CDR1 is KGHSH and CDR2 LQKENI. CDR3 bases: TGTGCCAGCTCACCCGGGACAGGGAAGTACGAGCAGTACTTC. Encoded protein: CASSPGTGKYEQYF.

The CDR3 spells CASSVGTLAASTDTQYF. CDR3 DNA sequence: TGTGCCAGCAGCGTAGGTACCTTGGCGGCTAGCACAGATACGCAGTATTTT. V is TRBV9 and J is TRBJ2-3; D gene unclear. The CDR3 spans 17 residues. Germline V gene data show CDR1 as SGDLS and CDR2 as YYNGEE. Deletions cut 0 bases from V and 0 bases from J, with 14 bases between.

Only a few counts were recorded for this clone. This sequence joins TRBV27 and TRBJ1-2; D perhaps matches TRBD1 (5 bases). There are 15 residues in the CDR3. Germline V gene data show CDR1 as MNHEY and CDR2 as SMNVEV (reference sequence). V shed 6 bases and J shed 3 bases, with 17 bases lying between them. The CDR3 protein is CASSFHQGWDYGYTF. For the CDR3, the DNA is TGTGCCAGCAGCTTTCATCAGGGCTGGGACTATGGCTACACCTTC.

The chain recombines TRBV7-2 with TRBJ1-4; 8 bases line up with TRBD1. The germline CDR1 and CDR2 sequences are SGHTA and FQGNSA. Unmatched junction bases numbered 12, after V lost 3 bases and J lost 0 bases. The CDR3 runs to 19 residues. Here the CDR3 reads CASSLVSPGQAATNEKLFF. The CDR3 nucleotides are TGTGCCAGCAGCTTGGTTTCTCCGGGACAGGCAGCAACTAATGAAAAACTGTTTTTT.

The V call is TRBV15, the J call TRBJ2-6, with D uncertain. Germline V CDR1 and CDR2: LNHNV, YYDKDF (reference sequence). The V gene lost 0 bases and the J gene lost 0 bases, with 9 bases spanning the gap. The CDR3 contains 17 residues. The CDR3 nucleotides are TGTGCCACCAGCAGAGATCCCCATTCCTCTGGGGCCAACGTCCTGACTTTC. Its protein product is CATSRDPHSSGANVLTF. The full variable domain, completed using reference TRBV15 and TRBJ2-6, is DAMVIQNPRYQVTQFGKPVTLSCSQTLNHNVMYWYQQKSSQAPKLLFHYYDKDFNNEADTPDNFQSRRPNTSFCFLDIRSPGLGDTAMYLCATSRDPHSSGANVLTFGAGSRLTVL.

This rearrangement joins TRBV6-1 to TRBJ2-7; a weak D match, TRBD1 (5 bases). The germline V gene encodes CDR1 MNHNS and CDR2 SASEGT. V lost 8 bases to trimming and J lost 3 bases, with 11 bases between them. The CDR3 is 12 residues long. The CDR3 sequence is CASLQRGYEQYF. The CDR3 nucleotides are TGTGCCAGCCTACAAAGGGGCTACGAGCAGTACTTC.

The chain has TRBV5-1 and TRBJ2-3, with 12 bases that match TRBD2. The length of the CDR3 is 16 residues. Germline-derived CDR1 and CDR2 are SGHRS and YFSETQ. Trimming cost V 4 bases and J 2 bases; bases outside gene matches: 5. CDR3 residues: CASSVPSGGATDTQYF. In DNA, the CDR3 is TGCGCCAGCAGCGTACCTAGCGGGGGGGCCACAGATACGCAGTATTTT.

J is TRBJ1-2 and V is TRBV5-1, with D perhaps matching TRBD1 (5 bases). Germline lookup yields CDR1 SGHRS and CDR2 YFSETQ. The CDR3 has 13 residues. V was shortened by 1 base and J by 6 bases, with 10 bases between the two germline ends. In DNA, the CDR3 is TGCGCCAGCAGCTTGTCAGGGCCGAATGGCTACACCTTC. Translated: CASSLSGPNGYTF.

The V and J genes are TRBV5-1 and TRBJ1-2, with 10 bases aligning to TRBD1. Germline-derived CDR1 and CDR2 are SGHRS and YFSETQ. The CDR3 loop spans 16 amino acids. V shed 0 bases and J 2 bases; nucleotides not matched to a gene: 4. CDR3 residues: CASSLAGDRGNYGYTF. The CDR3 DNA is TGCGCCAGCAGCTTGGCGGGGGACAGGGGAAACTATGGCTACACCTTC.

The chain employs TRBV9 and TRBJ1-1; D might be TRBD1 (6 bases). CDR1 is SGDLS and CDR2 is YYNGEE in the germline V gene. The V gene lost 3 bases and the J gene lost 10 bases, with 19 bases spanning the gap. The CDR3 covers 14 residues. CDR3 sequence: CASSARDTLFGAFF. CDR3 bases: TGTGCCAGCAGCGCCCGGGACACCCTCTTTGGAGCTTTCTTT.

J is TRBJ1-1 and V is TRBV29-1, with a possible D match to TRBD1 (5 bases). Germline V gives CDR1 SQVTM, CDR2 ANQGSEA. V dropped 7 bases and J dropped 1 base, with 10 bases sitting between them. There are 12 residues in the CDR3. The DNA of the CDR3 is TGCAGCGCCTTTGGACAGAACACTGAAGCTTTCTTT. Amino acid sequence: CSAFGQNTEAFF.

The chain is built from TRBV2 and TRBJ2-4; TRBD2 is a possible D gene (6 bases). CDR1 is SNHLY, CDR2 FYNNEI, per germline. The CDR3 totals 17 residues. V gave up 2 bases and J gave up 1 base, with 15 bases separating them. The CDR3 protein is CASSEWWGEQAKNIQYF. CDR3 sequence (DNA): TGTGCCAGCAGTGAATGGTGGGGGGAACAGGCCAAAAACATTCAGTACTTC. The entire variable domain, with the rest obtained from reference TRBV2 and TRBJ2-4, is as follows: EPEVTQTPSHQVTQMGQEVILRCVPISNHLYFYWYRQILGQKVEFLVSFYNNEISEKSEIFDDQFSVERPDGSNFTLKIRSTKLEDSAMYFCASSEWWGEQAKNIQYFGAGTRLSVL.

The gene calls are TRBV4-1 and TRBJ1-1; D remains unclear. The CDR3 spans 14 residues. V was trimmed by 0 bases and J by 6 bases, leaving 11 bases between them. The germline V gene has CDR1 MGHRA and CDR2 YSYEKL. Written as DNA, the CDR3 is TGCGCCAGCAGCCAAGAGAGCAGGTCCGCTGAAGCTTTCTTT. Translation: CASSQESRSAEAFF.

The gene calls are TRBV9 and TRBJ1-6, with TRBD1 identical over 9 bases. Losses at the gene ends were 3 bases for V and 10 bases for J; bases not matched to a gene: 5. This CDR3 has 14 amino acids. From germline, CDR1 is SGDLS and CDR2 YYNGEE. The CDR3, as DNA: TGTGCCAGCAGCGCGGGACAGGGTTACTCACCCCTCCACTTT. It encodes CASSAGQGYSPLHF.

The chain has TRBV5-1 and TRBJ2-4; 7 bases map to TRBD2. With V trimmed by 4 bases and J by 6 bases, 1 base remained unmatched. CDR1 and CDR2 (germline): SGHRS, YFSETQ. CDR3 size: 12 residues. The CDR3 DNA reads TGCGCCAGCAGCGGGGAGGGAAACATTCAGTACTTC. This translates into CASSGEGNIQYF.

The gene calls are TRBV7-3 and TRBJ2-3; 8 nucleotides agree with TRBD2. The CDR3 covers 16 residues. V dropped 5 bases and J dropped 6; count of bases not matched to a gene: 13. Germline CDR1 SGHTA, CDR2 FQGTGA. The CDR3 nucleotides read TGTGCCAGCAGCCCCCGGGGGGGGCCTTTGCCCGATACGCAGTATTTT. Protein sequence: CASSPRGGPLPDTQYF.

This chain links TRBV13 with TRBJ2-5; TRBD2 matches 11 bases. Germline CDR1 PRHDT, CDR2 FYEKMQ (reference sequence). This CDR3 comprises 17 residues. V trimming: 4 bases; J trimming: 2 bases; junction bases outside the gene matches: 9. CDR3 loop: CASSSEALAGAQETQYF. In DNA, the CDR3 is TGTGCCAGCAGCTCGGAAGCACTAGCGGGGGCACAAGAGACCCAGTACTTC.

The J gene is TRBJ2-1, the V gene TRBV7-3, with a possible D match to TRBD1 (6 bases). This CDR3 has 13 amino acids. Germline loops: CDR1 SGHTA, CDR2 FQGTGA. Deletions cut 4 bases from V and 7 bases from J, with 11 bases between. CDR3 amino acids: CASSSQGWNEQFF. DNA of the CDR3: TGTGCCAGCAGCTCCCAGGGGTGGAATGAGCAGTTCTTC.

CDR3 DNA sequence: TGTGCCAGCAGTGGTAGACAGCGACCTCGGCTAGATGGCTACACCTTC. Its protein is CASSGRQRPRLDGYTF. The chain joins TRBV6-1 to TRBJ1-2; tentatively, D is TRBD1 (5 bases). V lost 4 bases and J 6 bases, leaving 21 bases between the germline ends. Germline V gives CDR1 MNHNS, CDR2 SASEGT. The CDR3 sequence is 16 residues long.